This paragraph covers one T cell receptor beta chain sequence. The clone's antigen remains unknown. No base-level quality is on record; no much larger clone is a single base apart. The data were produced on an Illumina NovaSeq 6000. TCRalpha and TCRbeta cDNA libraries were built by 5'RACE with constant-segment primers, adding sample barcodes and unique molecular identifiers. Trizol reagent was used to extract RNA from every sample. Libraries were amplified in two PCR steps, with a second sample barcode and Illumina TruSeq adapters added in the second step. Sequencing of the libraries was done on an Illumina NovaSeq, producing 2 x 150 bp paired-end reads. The paper's processing steps were these. The reads were demultiplexed and collapsed into UMI-guided consensus sequences using migec v1.2.7. Using mixcr v2.1.11, the UMI consensuses were aligned to TRA and TRB V and J templates and assembled into clonotypes. Expanded or contracted clonotypes were those called significant by both edgeR and NoisET, with noise models trained on biological replicates. For edgeR calls, the thresholds were a false discovery rate-adjusted p below 0.01 and a log2 fold-change of 1. PCA with hierarchical clustering of max-normalized trajectories of the 1000 most abundant clonotypes was used as exploratory dynamics analysis. The CD4 or CD8 phenotype of responding clones was assigned using the separately sequenced CD4+ and CD8+ repertoires. TCRdb cleaned the public reads at Q25 with fastp, built clones with MiXCR and kept in-frame beta chains. Every entry covers one CDR3 protein and lists the most common genes and DNA from its rows. Clone size and V and J calls follow TCRdb, not the original study. The sample table shows 300,000 to 350,000 distinct CDR3 sequences, and just under 20% are seen once. Together, the top ten hold around 21% of the sample.

The sample belongs to a study of T-cell memory formation after mild COVID-19 (dated by TCRdb to the early 2020s). Concerning the study at large: TCR sequence clusters from the two donors were largely donor specific. Two young, previously healthy adult volunteers made up the cohort, one male and one female. In a couple of donors, T-cell clones that expanded and contracted after mild COVID-19 were tracked by sequencing TCRalpha and TCRbeta repertoires over time. Results and caveats for the whole study, not just this receptor: SARS-CoV-2 specificity of the second-wave clones peaking on day 37 was not confirmed. Some responding clones were detected in pre-infection memory, which suggested that pre-existing cross-reactive memory T cells had joined the SARS-CoV-2 response. Balanced CD4/CD8 phenotypes were observed for clones contracting from day 15 to 85, whereas a bias towards CD4+ was observed for a second wave of clones expanding from day 15 to 37. The study covered only a couple of mild cases, and larger cohorts including severe cases with pre-infection samples were considered necessary. Contracting CD4+ clones were located mainly in the CM and EM memory subsets, whereas CD8+ clones were found to be enriched in EMRA.

Ficoll-Paque density gradient centrifugation was used to isolate PBMCs. Via the germline V gene, CDR1 is SGHVS and CDR2 FQNEAQ. V loses 5 bases of germline sequence and J loses 0 bases, and the interval between the two ends is 16 bases. The CDR3 goes from the cysteine to the phenylalanine over 16 residues. Only the CDR3 region is kept as DNA, spanning 48 bases read in frame from base 1. This chain is built from TRBV7-8 and TRBJ2-5, with TRBD1 as a weak D call on 6 bases. The source of this sequence is a man between 18 and 35 years old who had mild COVID-19 (a few samples of this study predate the infection). The sample titles of this study are shuffled in the database, so cell type and time point are left out; the donor was told from shared clones. Sequenced: PBMCs or a T cell subset sorted from them (not recorded which). The DNA sequence follows: TGTGCCAGCAGCGTGAACAGGGTTGGGAACCAAGAGACCCAGTACTTC. Its translation is CASSVNRVGNQETQYF.